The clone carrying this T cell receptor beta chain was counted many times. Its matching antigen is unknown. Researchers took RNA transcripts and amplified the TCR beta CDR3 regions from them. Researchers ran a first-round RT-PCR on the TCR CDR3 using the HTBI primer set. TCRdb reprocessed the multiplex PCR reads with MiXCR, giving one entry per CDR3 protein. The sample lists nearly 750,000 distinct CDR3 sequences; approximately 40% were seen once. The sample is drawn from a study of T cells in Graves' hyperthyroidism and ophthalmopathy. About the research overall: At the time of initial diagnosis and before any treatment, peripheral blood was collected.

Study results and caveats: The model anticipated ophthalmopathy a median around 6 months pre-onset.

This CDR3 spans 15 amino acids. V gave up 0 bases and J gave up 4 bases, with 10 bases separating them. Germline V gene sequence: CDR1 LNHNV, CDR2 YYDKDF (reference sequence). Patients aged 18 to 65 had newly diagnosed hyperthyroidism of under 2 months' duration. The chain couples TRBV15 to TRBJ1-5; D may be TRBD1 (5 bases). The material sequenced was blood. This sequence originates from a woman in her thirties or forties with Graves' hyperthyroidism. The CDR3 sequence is CATSRDGGGNQPQHF. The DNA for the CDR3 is TGTGCCACCAGCAGAGATGGGGGGGGGAATCAGCCCCAGCATTTT.